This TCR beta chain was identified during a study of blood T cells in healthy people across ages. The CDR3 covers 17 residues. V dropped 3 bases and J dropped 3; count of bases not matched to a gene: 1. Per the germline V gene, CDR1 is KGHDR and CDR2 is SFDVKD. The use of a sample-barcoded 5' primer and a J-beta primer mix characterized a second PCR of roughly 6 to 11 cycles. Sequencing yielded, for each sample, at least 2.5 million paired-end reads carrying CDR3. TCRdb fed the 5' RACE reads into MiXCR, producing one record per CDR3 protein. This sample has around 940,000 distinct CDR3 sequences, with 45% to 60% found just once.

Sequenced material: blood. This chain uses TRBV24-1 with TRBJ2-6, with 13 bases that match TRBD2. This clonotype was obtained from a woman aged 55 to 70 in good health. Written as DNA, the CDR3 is TGTGCCACCAGTGATACTAGCGGGAGGGGTGGGGCCAACGTCCTGACTTTC. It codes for CATSDTSGRGGANVLTF.